The 17 T cell receptor beta chains below all came from one sample that was sequenced in a study of T-cell reconstitution after alpha-beta-depleted transplantation in children. For TCRbeta, the library was prepared with unique molecular identifiers. TCRdb independently ran MiXCR on the PCR reads; one entry per CDR3 protein. The table shows roughly 100,000 distinct CDR3 sequences, with around 7% occurring only once. The sequenced sample was PBMCs, obtained before TCRalphabeta/CD19-depleted stem cell transplant. These receptors all come from a boy aged 2 to 9 with acute lymphoblastic leukemia, due to receive a stem cell transplant.

The table lists this clonotype with a few counts. This chain links TRBV10-3 with TRBJ2-3; TRBD2 agrees at 7 bases. With V trimmed by 2 bases and J by 2 bases, 7 bases remained unmatched. Germline assignment: CDR1 ENHRY and CDR2 SYGVKD. This CDR3 comprises 16 residues. CDR3 sequence reads: CAISEGARGNTDTQYF. CDR3 DNA sequence: TGTGCCATCAGTGAGGGCGCGCGGGGGAACACAGATACGCAGTATTTT.

The chain combines TRBV7-8 with TRBJ2-1; D call uncertain. V dropped 5 bases and J dropped 8 bases, with 13 bases sitting between them. CDR3 length: 13 amino acids. CDR1 and CDR2 from the germline V gene are SGHVS and FQNEAQ. Written as DNA, the CDR3 is TGTGCCAGCAGCCCCCCGAAGGCGGATGAGCAGTTCTTC. It codes for CASSPPKADEQFF.

This clonotype was seen only a few times. The gene calls are TRBV29-1 and TRBJ1-2; maybe TRBD1 (6 bases). Germline loops: CDR1 SQVTM, CDR2 ANQGSEA. Between the trimmed V and J ends, which lost 1 base and 4 bases, there was a span of 13 bases. The CDR3 length is 14 residues. CDR3 sequence: CSVEGGQTFYGYTF. The CDR3 DNA sequence: TGCAGCGTTGAAGGAGGACAGACCTTCTATGGCTACACCTTC.

This clonotype has only a few counts. The chain recombines TRBV20-1 with TRBJ1-2, with TRBD1 as a possible D gene (5 bases). V was trimmed by 1 base and J by 4 bases, leaving 13 bases between them. CDR1 DFQATT and CDR2 SNEGSKA come from the germline V gene (reference sequence). The CDR3 extends over 14 amino acids. CDR3 amino acids: CSARAPGRPYGYTF. The CDR3 DNA is TGCAGTGCTAGAGCCCCGGGACGGCCCTATGGCTACACCTTC.

At least ten counts were recorded for this clonotype. The V and J genes are TRBV7-8 and TRBJ2-3; no clear D. Trimming took 5 bases from V and 4 from J, leaving 16 bases between them. Germline CDR1 reads SGHVS; CDR2 reads FQNEAQ. This CDR3 spans 15 amino acids. CDR3 DNA sequence: TGTGCCAGCAGCACTGGGCGAGCGTTCGCAGATACGCAGTATTTT. This encodes CASSTGRAFADTQYF.

This clonotype has at least ten counts. J is TRBJ2-7 and V is TRBV25-1; D is perhaps TRBD1 (6 bases). The CDR3 spans 14 residues. Trimming cost V 5 bases and J 7 bases, with 18 bases left between them. Germline V lookup: CDR1 MGHDK, CDR2 SYGVNS. CDR3 in amino acids: CASSPGTYAGEQYF. CDR3 in DNA: TGTGCCAGCAGTCCCGGGACATATGCTGGGGAGCAGTACTTC.

This clonotype was counted a few times. The rearrangement joins TRBV7-9 to TRBJ1-1, with D possibly matching TRBD1 (6 bases). V was pared by 7 bases and J by 3 bases, with 21 bases between. The CDR3 has 16 residues. CDR1 and CDR2 from the germline V gene are SEHNR and FQNEAQ (reference sequence). CDR3 nucleotide sequence: TGTGCCAGCATCCAGCCCATCGGGGGGCTGGACACTGAAGCTTTCTTT. Translating it yields CASIQPIGGLDTEAFF.

This chain links TRBV20-1 with TRBJ2-4, with TRBD2 matching over 12 bases. With 0 bases clipped from V and 8 bases from J, the junction kept 8 bases outside the gene matches. This CDR3 is built from 16 residues. CDR1 and CDR2 from the germline V gene are DFQATT and SNEGSKA (reference sequence). CDR3 residues: CSARDPMLAGGDIQYF. For the CDR3, the DNA is TGCAGTGCTAGAGATCCGATGCTAGCGGGGGGGGACATTCAGTACTTC.

This clonotype was detected ten times or more. The V call is TRBV4-1, the J call TRBJ2-7; maybe TRBD1 (5 bases). This CDR3 region has 16 residues. The germline V gene encodes CDR1 MGHRA and CDR2 YSYEKL. V was pared by 3 bases and J by 2 bases, with 17 bases between. CDR3 bases: TGCGCCAGCAGCCAGAGGTGGGGCCCCCGGGCCTACGAGCAGTACTTC. Protein: CASSQRWGPRAYEQYF.

A few counts support this clonotype. The DNA for the CDR3 is TGCAGTGCTAGAGATCCCCTTTCGAGGGCACTGAACACTGAAGCTTTCTTT. Its protein is CSARDPLSRALNTEAFF. J is TRBJ1-1 and V is TRBV20-1; no firm D call. V lost 0 bases, J lost 0 bases, and 17 bases lay in between. CDR1 is DFQATT, CDR2 SNEGSKA, per germline (reference sequence). The CDR3 consists of 17 residues.

This chain connects TRBV15 to TRBJ1-5; 7 positions agree with TRBD1. Trimming removed 3 bases from V and 9 bases from J; junction bases left unmatched: 11. The CDR3 runs to 15 residues. Per germline, CDR1 LNHNV and CDR2 YYDKDF (reference sequence). The CDR3, as DNA: TGTGCCACCAGCAGGGAACAGGGGACAAGAGGGCCCCAGCATTTT. Translation gives CATSREQGTRGPQHF.

This clonotype appeared many times. The V and J genes are TRBV2 and TRBJ2-1; a possible D gene is TRBD1 (5 bases). This CDR3 is built from 13 residues. Trimming took off 2 bases at V and 12 bases at J, with 14 bases between the two ends. CDR1 is SNHLY and CDR2 is FYNNEI in the germline V gene. CDR3 region: CASSEYGRRGQFF. DNA of the CDR3: TGTGCCAGCAGTGAATACGGCAGAAGGGGGCAGTTCTTC.

This clonotype was seen a few times. The CDR3 reads CARERGGPSGANVLTF. DNA for the CDR3: TGTGCCAGGGAACGGGGGGGCCCTTCTGGGGCCAACGTCCTGACTTTC. The chain recombines TRBV2 with TRBJ2-6; TRBD2 matches at 8 bases. Germline assignment: CDR1 SNHLY and CDR2 FYNNEI. The CDR3 runs 16 residues. V was clipped by 9 bases and J by 1 base; unmatched bases: 8.

The CDR3 DNA reads as TGCAGTGCTAGAGATCCGGTGCGGTCCCCCCAAGAGACCCAGTACTTC. Its protein is CSARDPVRSPQETQYF. The chain combines TRBV20-1 with TRBJ2-5; D unresolved. Trimming removed 0 bases at V and 1 base at J, with 15 bases between. Germline-derived CDR1 and CDR2 are DFQATT and SNEGSKA (reference sequence). The CDR3 is 16 residues long.

This clonotype was observed at least ten times. The V gene is TRBV5-6, the J gene TRBJ1-1; D not resolved. The V end lost 4 bases, the J end lost 1 base, and 14 bases lay between the germline ends. Germline assignment: CDR1 SGHDT and CDR2 YYEEEE. The CDR3 runs to 15 residues. In DNA form, the CDR3 reads TGTGCCAGCAGCCCTCTCACGAAAAGGAACACTGAAGCTTTCTTT. It translates to CASSPLTKRNTEAFF. The whole variable domain, filled in from reference TRBV5-6 and TRBJ1-1, reads DAGVTQSPTHLIKTRGQQVTLRCSPKSGHDTVSWYQQALGQGPQFIFQYYEEEERQRGNFPDRFSGHQFPNYSSELNVNALLLGDSALYLCASSPLTKRNTEAFFGQGTRLTVV.

The sample holds many counts of this clonotype. This chain links TRBV28 with TRBJ1-2; a possible D gene is TRBD1 (5 bases). The length of the CDR3 is 14 residues. Germline loops: CDR1 MDHEN, CDR2 SYDVKM. Trimming removed 6 bases at V and 7 bases at J, with 18 bases between. For the CDR3, the DNA is TGTGCCAGCAGCCAAGCCGGGGGAAACGGTGGCTACACCTTC. This codes for CASSQAGGNGGYTF.

This clonotype was recorded a few times. The chain recombines TRBV11-1 with TRBJ2-3, with TRBD2 matching over 9 bases. V shed 1 base and J 2 bases; nucleotides not matched to a gene: 10. Germline loops: CDR1 SGHAT, CDR2 FQDESV (reference sequence). This CDR3 has 18 amino acids. CDR3 in amino acids: CASSLVAPKRGATDTQYF. In DNA form, the CDR3 reads TGTGCCAGCAGCTTAGTGGCCCCGAAGCGGGGGGCCACAGATACGCAGTATTTT.